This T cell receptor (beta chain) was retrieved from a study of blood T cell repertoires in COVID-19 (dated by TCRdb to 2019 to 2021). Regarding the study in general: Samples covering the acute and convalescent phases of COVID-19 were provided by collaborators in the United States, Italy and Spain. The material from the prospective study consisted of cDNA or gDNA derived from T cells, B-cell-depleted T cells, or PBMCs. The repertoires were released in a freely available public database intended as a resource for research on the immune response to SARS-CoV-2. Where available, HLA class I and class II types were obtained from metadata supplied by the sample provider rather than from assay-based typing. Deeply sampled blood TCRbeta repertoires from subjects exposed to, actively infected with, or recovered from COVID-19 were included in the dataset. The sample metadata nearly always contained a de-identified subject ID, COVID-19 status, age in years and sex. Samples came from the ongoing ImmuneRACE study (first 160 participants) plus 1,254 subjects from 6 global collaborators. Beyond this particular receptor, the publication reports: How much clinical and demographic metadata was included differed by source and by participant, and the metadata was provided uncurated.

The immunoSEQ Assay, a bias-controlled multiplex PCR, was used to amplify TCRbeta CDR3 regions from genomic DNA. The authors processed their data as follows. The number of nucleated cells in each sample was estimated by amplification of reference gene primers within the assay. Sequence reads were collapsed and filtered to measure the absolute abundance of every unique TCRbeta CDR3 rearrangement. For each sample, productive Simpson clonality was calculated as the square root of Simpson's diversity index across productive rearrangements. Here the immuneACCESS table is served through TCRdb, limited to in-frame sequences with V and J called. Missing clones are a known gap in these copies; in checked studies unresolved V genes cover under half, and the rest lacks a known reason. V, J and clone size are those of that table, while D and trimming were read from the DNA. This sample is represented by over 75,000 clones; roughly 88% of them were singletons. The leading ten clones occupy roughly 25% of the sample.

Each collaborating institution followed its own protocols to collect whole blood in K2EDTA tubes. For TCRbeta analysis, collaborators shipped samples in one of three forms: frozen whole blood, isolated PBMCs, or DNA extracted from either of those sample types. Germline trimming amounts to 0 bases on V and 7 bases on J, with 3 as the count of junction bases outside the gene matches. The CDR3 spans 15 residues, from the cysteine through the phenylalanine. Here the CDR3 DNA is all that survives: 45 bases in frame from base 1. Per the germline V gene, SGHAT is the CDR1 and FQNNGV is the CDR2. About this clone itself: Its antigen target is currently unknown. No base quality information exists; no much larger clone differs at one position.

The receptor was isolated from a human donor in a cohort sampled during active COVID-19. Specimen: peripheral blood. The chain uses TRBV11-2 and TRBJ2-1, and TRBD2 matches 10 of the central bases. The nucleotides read TGTGCCAGCAGCTTAGATTCTAGCGGGGGAAATGAGCAGTTCTTC. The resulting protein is CASSLDSSGGNEQFF. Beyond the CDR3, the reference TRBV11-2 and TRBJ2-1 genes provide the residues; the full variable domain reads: EAGVAQSPRYKIIEKRQSVAFWCNPISGHATLYWYQQILGQGPKLLIQFQNNGVVDDSQLPKDRFSAERLKGVDSTLKIQPAKLEDSAVYLCASSLDSSGGNEQFFGPGTRLTVL.